The entry that follows covers one T cell receptor (beta chain) sequence. The antigen remains unidentified. PCR primers comprised 60 Vbeta and 13 Jbeta primers. In the source study's methods: Later analysis identified 88 million or so unique TCR beta chains, 8.5 million to 13 million shared. The assay was immunoSEQ multiplex PCR, and TCRdb's table has in-frame clones only and misses some. V, J and clone size are taken as reported in that table, and D and trimming were inferred from the DNA itself. This table lists approximately 110,000 clones. This sample stems from a study of cytomegalovirus exposure and HLA in healthy donors. About the study: Tens of millions of unique TCRs from HLA-typed donors were held in an early release of data. Overall study findings and caveats: TCR beta sequences reportedly predicted most subjects' HLA-A and HLA-B alleles accurately. High specificity and sensitivity for cytomegalovirus status were reported for the classifier.

CDR3 length equals 15 residues. Germline V gene data show CDR1 as MNHEY and CDR2 as SMNVEV (reference sequence). V gave up 3 bases and J gave up 3 bases; unmatched junction bases: 5. The clonotype was recovered from a man aged 18 to 30 in good health and CMV-seronegative. The material sequenced was PBMCs. The V and J genes are TRBV27 and TRBJ2-1; TRBD2 matches at 7 bases. The CDR3 DNA sequence: TGTGCCAGCAGTTTCGGGAGGACTATCTACAATGAGCAGTTCTTC. Its protein product is CASSFGRTIYNEQFF.